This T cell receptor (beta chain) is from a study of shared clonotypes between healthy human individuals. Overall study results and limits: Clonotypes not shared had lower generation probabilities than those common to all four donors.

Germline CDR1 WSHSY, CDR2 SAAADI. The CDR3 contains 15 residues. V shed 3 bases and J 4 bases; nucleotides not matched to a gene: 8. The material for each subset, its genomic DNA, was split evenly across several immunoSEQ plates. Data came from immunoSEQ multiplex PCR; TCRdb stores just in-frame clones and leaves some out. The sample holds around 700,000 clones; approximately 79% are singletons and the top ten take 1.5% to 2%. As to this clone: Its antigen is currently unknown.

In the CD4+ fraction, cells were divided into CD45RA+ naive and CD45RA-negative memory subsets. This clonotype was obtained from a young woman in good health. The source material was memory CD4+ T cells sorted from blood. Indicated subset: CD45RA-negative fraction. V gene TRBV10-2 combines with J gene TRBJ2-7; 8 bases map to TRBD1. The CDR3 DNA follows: TGCGCCAGCAGTGAACGGGGACAGGAGGGATACGAGCAGTACTTC. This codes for CASSERGQEGYEQYF.